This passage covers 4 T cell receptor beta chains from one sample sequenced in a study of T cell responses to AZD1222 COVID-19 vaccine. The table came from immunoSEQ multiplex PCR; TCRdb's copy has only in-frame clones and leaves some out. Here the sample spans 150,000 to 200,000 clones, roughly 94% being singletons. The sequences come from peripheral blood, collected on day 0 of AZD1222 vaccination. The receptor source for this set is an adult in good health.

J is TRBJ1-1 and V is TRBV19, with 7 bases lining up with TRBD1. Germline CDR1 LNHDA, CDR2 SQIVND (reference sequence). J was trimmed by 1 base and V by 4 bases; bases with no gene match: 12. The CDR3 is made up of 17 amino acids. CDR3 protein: CASSTGTDTFGNTEAFF. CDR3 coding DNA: TGTGCCAGTAGTACCGGGACAGACACTTTCGGGAACACTGAAGCTTTCTTT.

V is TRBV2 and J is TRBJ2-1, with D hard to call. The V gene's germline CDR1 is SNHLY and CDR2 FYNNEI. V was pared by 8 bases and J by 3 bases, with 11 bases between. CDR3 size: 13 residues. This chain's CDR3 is CASVADLYNEQFF. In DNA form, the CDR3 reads TGTGCCAGCGTGGCGGACCTCTACAATGAGCAGTTCTTC.

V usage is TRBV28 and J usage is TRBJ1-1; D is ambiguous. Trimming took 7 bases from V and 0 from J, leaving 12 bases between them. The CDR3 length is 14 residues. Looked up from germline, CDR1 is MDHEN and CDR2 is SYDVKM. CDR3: CASNPGSLNTEAFF. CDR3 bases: TGTGCCAGCAATCCAGGTTCCCTGAACACTGAAGCTTTCTTT.

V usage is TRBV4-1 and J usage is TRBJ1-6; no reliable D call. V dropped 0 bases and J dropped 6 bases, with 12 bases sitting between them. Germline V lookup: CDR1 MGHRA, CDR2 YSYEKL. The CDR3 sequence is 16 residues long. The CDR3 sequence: CASSQDGIGVNSPLHF. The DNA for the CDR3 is TGCGCCAGCAGCCAAGATGGCATCGGCGTTAATTCACCCCTCCACTTT.